The 5 T cell receptor beta chains listed next were all sequenced from one sample in a study of cytomegalovirus exposure and HLA in healthy donors. The PCR employed 60 Vbeta primers together with 13 Jbeta primers. TCRdb's copy holds only in-frame clones and misses some; the assay was immunoSEQ multiplex PCR. The profile shows about 130,000 clones, roughly 77% of them singletons. Material: PBMCs. The receptors here all came from a man between 25 and 39 years old in good health.

The chain links TRBV10-1 to TRBJ2-5; D unresolved. With 3 bases removed from V and 3 bases from J, the gap between germline ends came to 2 bases. From germline, CDR1 is WNHNN and CDR2 SYGVQD (reference sequence). This CDR3 region has 11 residues. CDR3 in DNA: TGCGCCAGCAGTGACAAAGAGACCCAGTACTTC. Translating gives CASSDKETQYF.

The chain links TRBV11-3 to TRBJ1-1; D remains unclear. V was clipped by 2 bases and J by 4 bases, with 23 bases between them. This CDR3 spans 18 amino acids. Germline V lookup: CDR1 SGHNT, CDR2 YENEEA. CDR3 DNA: TGTGCCAGCAGCTTACTTCCCGAGACGCGGGTTCGTATCACTGAAGCTTTCTTT. This codes for CASSLLPETRVRITEAFF.

The chain couples TRBV7-3 to TRBJ2-1; 11 bases map to TRBD2. The V gene's germline CDR1 is SGHTA and CDR2 FQGTGA. The CDR3 totals 16 residues. The trim removed 1 base at V and 7 bases at J, leaving 6 bases unmatched. This CDR3 is CASSLNLASGRNEQFF. The CDR3, as DNA: TGTGCCAGCAGCTTAAATTTGGCTAGCGGGAGGAATGAGCAGTTCTTC. Filled out from reference TRBV7-3 and TRBJ2-1, the complete variable domain reads GAGVSQTPSNKVTEKGKYVELRCDPISGHTALYWYRQSLGQGPEFLIYFQGTGAADDSGLPNDRFFAVRPEGSVSTLKIQRTERGDSAVYLCASSLNLASGRNEQFFGPGTRLTVL.

This clone came up a few times. The chain is built from TRBV29-1 and TRBJ2-1; TRBD1 aligns across 10 bases. With V trimmed by 5 bases and J by 6 bases, 7 bases remained unmatched. Germline loops: CDR1 SQVTM, CDR2 ANQGSEA. The CDR3 spans 14 residues. The CDR3 DNA sequence: TGCAGCGTTATCCGGGACAGGGGTAGCAATGAGCAGTTCTTC. It translates to CSVIRDRGSNEQFF.

The V gene is TRBV5-5, the J gene TRBJ2-1; D call uncertain. The CDR3 contains 15 residues. V dropped 0 bases and J dropped 0 bases, with 7 bases sitting between them. Germline V gives CDR1 SGHKS, CDR2 YYEKEE (reference sequence). CDR3 residues: CASSLADNSYNEQFF. The CDR3 DNA reads TGTGCCAGCAGCTTGGCCGACAACTCCTACAATGAGCAGTTCTTC.